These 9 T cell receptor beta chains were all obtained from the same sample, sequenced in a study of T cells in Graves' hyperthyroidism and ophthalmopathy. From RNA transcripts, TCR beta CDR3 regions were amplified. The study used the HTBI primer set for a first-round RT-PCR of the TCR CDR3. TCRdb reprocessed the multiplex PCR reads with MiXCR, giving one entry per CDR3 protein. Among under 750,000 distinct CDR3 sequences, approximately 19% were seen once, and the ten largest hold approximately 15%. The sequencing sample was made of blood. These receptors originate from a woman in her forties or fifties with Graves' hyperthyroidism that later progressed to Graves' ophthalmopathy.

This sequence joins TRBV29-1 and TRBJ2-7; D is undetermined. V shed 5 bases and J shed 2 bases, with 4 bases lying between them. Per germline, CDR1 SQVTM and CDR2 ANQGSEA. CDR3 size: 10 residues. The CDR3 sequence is CSVLAYEQYF. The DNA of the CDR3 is TGCAGCGTTCTGGCCTACGAGCAGTACTTC.

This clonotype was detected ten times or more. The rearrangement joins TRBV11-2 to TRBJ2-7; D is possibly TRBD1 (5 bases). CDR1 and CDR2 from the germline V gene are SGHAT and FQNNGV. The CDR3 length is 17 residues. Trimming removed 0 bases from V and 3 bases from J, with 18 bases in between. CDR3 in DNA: TGTGCCAGCAGCTTAGATCTGGCGGCAGGGTCCAGCTACGAGCAGTACTTC. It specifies CASSLDLAAGSSYEQYF. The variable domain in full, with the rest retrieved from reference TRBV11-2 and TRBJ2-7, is EAGVAQSPRYKIIEKRQSVAFWCNPISGHATLYWYQQILGQGPKLLIQFQNNGVVDDSQLPKDRFSAERLKGVDSTLKIQPAKLEDSAVYLCASSLDLAAGSSYEQYFGPGTRLTVT.

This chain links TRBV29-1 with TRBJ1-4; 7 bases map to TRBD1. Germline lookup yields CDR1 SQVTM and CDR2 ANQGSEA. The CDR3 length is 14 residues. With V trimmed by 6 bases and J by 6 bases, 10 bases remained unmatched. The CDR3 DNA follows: TGCAGCGTCCGCCCCTCCGGGACAGATGAAAAACTGTTTTTT. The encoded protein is CSVRPSGTDEKLFF.

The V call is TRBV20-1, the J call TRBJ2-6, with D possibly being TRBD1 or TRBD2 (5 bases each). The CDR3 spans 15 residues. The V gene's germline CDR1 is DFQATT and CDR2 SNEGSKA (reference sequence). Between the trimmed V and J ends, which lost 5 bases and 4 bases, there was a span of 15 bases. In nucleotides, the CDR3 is TGCAGTGCTGCTTTGGCCGGGGCCGGGGCCAACGTCCTGACTTTC. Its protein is CSAALAGAGANVLTF.

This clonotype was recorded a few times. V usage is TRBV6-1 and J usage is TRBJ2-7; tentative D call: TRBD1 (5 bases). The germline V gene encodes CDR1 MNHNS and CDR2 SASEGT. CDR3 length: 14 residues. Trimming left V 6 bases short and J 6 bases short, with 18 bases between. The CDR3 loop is CASRFQGSLGEQYF. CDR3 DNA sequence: TGTGCCAGCAGATTTCAGGGATCACTCGGCGAGCAGTACTTC.

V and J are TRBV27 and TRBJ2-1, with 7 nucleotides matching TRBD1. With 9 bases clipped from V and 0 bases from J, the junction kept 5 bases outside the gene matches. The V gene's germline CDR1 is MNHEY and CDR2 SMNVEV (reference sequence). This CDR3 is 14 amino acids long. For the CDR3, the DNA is TGTGCCAGTACCAGGGGGAGCTCCTACAATGAGCAGTTCTTC. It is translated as CASTRGSSYNEQFF.

The CDR3 protein is CASSPPDRVGYGYTF. The CDR3 nucleotides read TGTGCCAGCTCACCTCCGGACAGGGTAGGCTATGGCTACACCTTC. The chain uses TRBV18 and TRBJ1-2; 8 nucleotides line up with TRBD1. Germline V CDR1 and CDR2: KGHSH, LQKENI. CDR3 length equals 15 residues. With 3 bases clipped from V and 4 bases from J, the junction kept 7 bases outside the gene matches. Full variable domain (rest looked up from reference TRBV18 and TRBJ1-2): NAGVMQNPRHLVRRRGQEARLRCSPMKGHSHVYWYRQLPEEGLKFMVYLQKENIIDESGMPKERFSAEFPKEGPSILRIQQVVRGDSAAYFCASSPPDRVGYGYTFGSGTRLTVV.

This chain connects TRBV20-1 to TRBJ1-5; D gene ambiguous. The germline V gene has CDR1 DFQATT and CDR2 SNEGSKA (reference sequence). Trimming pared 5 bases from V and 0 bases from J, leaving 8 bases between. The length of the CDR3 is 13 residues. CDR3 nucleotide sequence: TGCAGTGCTGTGACCTTTAGCAATCAGCCCCAGCATTTT. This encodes CSAVTFSNQPQHF.

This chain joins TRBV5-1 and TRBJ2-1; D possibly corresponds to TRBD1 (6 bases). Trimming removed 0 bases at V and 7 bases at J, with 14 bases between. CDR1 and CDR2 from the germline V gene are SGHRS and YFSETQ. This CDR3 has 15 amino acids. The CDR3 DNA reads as TGCGCCAGCAGCTTGGGGACAGCTCCGGCGAATGAGCAGTTCTTC. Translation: CASSLGTAPANEQFF.